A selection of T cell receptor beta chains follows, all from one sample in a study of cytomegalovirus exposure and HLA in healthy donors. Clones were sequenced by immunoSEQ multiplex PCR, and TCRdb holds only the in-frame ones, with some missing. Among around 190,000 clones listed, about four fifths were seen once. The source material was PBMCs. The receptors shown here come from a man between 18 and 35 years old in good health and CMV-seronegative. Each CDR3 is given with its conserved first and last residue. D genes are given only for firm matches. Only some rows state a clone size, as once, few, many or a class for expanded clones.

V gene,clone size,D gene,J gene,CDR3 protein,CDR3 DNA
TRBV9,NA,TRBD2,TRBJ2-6,CASSVAPRGAGANVLTF,TGTGCCAGCAGCGTAGCCCCCCGGGGGGCTGGGGCCAACGTCCTGACTTTC
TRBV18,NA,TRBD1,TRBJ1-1,CASSLFSGQGNTEAFF,TGTGCCAGCTCACTTTTTTCTGGACAGGGAAACACTGAAGCTTTCTTT
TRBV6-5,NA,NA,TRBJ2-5,CATTPPGLAKETQYF,TGTGCCACCACCCCCCCAGGGCTAGCGAAAGAGACCCAGTACTTC
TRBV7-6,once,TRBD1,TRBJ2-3,CASSLSDRVTADTQYF,TGTGCCAGCAGCTTATCGGACAGGGTAACGGCAGATACGCAGTATTTT
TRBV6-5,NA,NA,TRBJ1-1,CASSLAGETEAFF,TGTGCCAGCAGTTTGGCAGGGGAGACTGAAGCTTTCTTT
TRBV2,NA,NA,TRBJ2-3,CASSEVSPGRGTDTQYF,TGTGCCAGCAGTGAAGTTTCCCCCGGGAGAGGAACAGATACGCAGTATTTT
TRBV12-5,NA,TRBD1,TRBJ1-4,CASGSGTAYNEKLFF,TGTGCTAGTGGTTCTGGGACAGCCTATAATGAAAAACTGTTTTTT
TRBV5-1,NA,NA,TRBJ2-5,CASSLGPSRETQYF,TGCGCCAGCAGCTTGGGTCCTAGCAGAGAGACCCAGTACTTC
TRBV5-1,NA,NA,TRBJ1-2,CASSPEGTRGGNTF,TGCGCCAGCAGCCCAGAGGGAACCAGGGGTGGAAACACCTTC
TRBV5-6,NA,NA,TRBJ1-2,CASSLGGRGYGYTF,TGTGCCAGCAGCTTGGGGGGCAGGGGCTATGGCTACACCTTC
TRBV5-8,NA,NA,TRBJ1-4,CASSLGRTDHNEKLFF,TGTGCCAGCAGTTTGGGAAGGACAGACCATAATGAAAAACTGTTTTTT
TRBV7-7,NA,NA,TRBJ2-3,CASSPMRADTQYF,TGTGCTAGCAGCCCCATGAGAGCAGATACGCAGTATTTT
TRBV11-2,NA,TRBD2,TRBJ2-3,CASSLVLAGGQDTQYF,TGTGCCAGCAGCTTAGTTCTAGCGGGGGGTCAAGATACGCAGTATTTT
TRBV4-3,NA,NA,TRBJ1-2,CASSQGRGGRIGGYTF,TGCGCCAGCAGCCAAGGCCGCGGGGGGCGAATTGGGGGCTACACCTTC
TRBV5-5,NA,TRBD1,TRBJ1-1,CASSLRALRGDRDSEAFF,TGTGCCAGCAGCTTGCGAGCTTTGCGCGGGGACAGGGATTCTGAAGCTTTCTTT
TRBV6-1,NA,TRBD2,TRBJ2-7,CASFTAGAPNF,TGTGCCAGCTTTACAGCGGGGGCGCCGAACTTC
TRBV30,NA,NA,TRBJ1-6,CAWWEAGLNSPLHF,TGTGCCTGGTGGGAGGCAGGCTTGAATTCACCCCTCCACTTT
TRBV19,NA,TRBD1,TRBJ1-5,CASSSGQGIGSNQPQHF,TGTGCCAGTAGTTCGGGACAGGGGATCGGGAGCAATCAGCCCCAGCATTTT
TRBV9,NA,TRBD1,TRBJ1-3,CASSDRGASGNTIYF,TGTGCCAGCAGCGACAGGGGAGCCTCTGGAAACACCATATATTTT
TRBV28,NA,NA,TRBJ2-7,CASSPIGAEVLYEQYF,TGTGCCAGCAGTCCGATTGGGGCAGAAGTATTATACGAGCAGTACTTC
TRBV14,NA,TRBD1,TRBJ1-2,CASSVGTGRYGYTF,TGTGCCAGCAGCGTCGGGACAGGGCGGTATGGCTACACCTTC
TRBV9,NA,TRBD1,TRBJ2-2,CASSSGQPNTGELFF,TGTGCCAGCAGCTCGGGACAGCCCAACACCGGGGAGCTGTTTTTT
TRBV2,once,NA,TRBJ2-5,CASSEQVIETQYF,TGTGCCAGCAGTGAGCAGGTGATAGAGACCCAGTACTTC
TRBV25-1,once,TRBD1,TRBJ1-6,CASGWGTDNSPLHF,TGTGCCAGCGGGTGGGGGACAGATAATTCACCCCTCCACTTT
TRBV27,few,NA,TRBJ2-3,CASSLSRETDTQYF,TGTGCCAGCAGTTTATCTAGGGAGACAGATACGCAGTATTTT
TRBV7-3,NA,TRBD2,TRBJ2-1,CASSALAGYNEQFF,TGTGCCAGCAGCGCTTTAGCGGGCTACAATGAGCAGTTCTTC
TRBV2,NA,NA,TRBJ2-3,CASVRGTDTQYF,TGTGCCAGTGTACGAGGAACAGATACGCAGTATTTT
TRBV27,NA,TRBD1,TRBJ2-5,CASSFIGQAPYQETQYF,TGTGCCAGCAGTTTTATCGGACAGGCACCGTACCAAGAGACCCAGTACTTC
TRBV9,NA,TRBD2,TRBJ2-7,CASSAGLESYEQYF,TGTGCCAGCAGCGCCGGACTAGAGTCCTACGAGCAGTACTTC
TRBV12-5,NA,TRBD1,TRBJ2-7,CASGSGQGWDYEQYF,TGTGCTAGTGGTTCTGGACAGGGGTGGGACTACGAGCAGTACTTC
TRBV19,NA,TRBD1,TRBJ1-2,CASSIGGTDYGYTF,TGTGCCAGTAGTATAGGGGGGACAGACTATGGCTACACCTTC
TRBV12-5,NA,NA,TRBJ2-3,CASGLVVSPLGDTDTQYF,TGTGCTAGTGGTTTGGTAGTGTCCCCCTTAGGGGACACAGATACGCAGTATTTT
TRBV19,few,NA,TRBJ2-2,CASSISALGAGELFF,TGTGCCAGTAGTATATCTGCGTTAGGGGCCGGGGAGCTGTTTTTT
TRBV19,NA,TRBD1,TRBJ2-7,CASPWDRAYEQYF,TGTGCCAGTCCATGGGACAGAGCCTACGAGCAGTACTTC
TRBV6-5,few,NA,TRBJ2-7,CASRGSAPPYEQYF,TGTGCCAGCAGGGGCTCCGCCCCCCCCTACGAGCAGTACTTC
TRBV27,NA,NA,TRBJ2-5,CASSLGGVGETQYF,TGTGCCAGCAGTTTGGGCGGGGTTGGCGAGACCCAGTACTTC
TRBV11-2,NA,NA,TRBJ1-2,CASSSVGGYGYTF,TGTGCCAGCAGCTCCGTGGGGGGTTATGGCTACACCTTC
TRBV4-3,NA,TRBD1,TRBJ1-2,CASSPTLPFTGDFSGYTF,TGCGCCAGCAGCCCAACCCTACCGTTTACAGGGGATTTCTCTGGCTACACCTTC
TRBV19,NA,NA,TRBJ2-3,CASKEWLGGTDTQYF,TGTGCCAGTAAGGAGTGGCTAGGGGGCACAGATACGCAGTATTTT
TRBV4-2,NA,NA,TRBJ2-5,CASSQEGGGEETQYF,TGTGCCAGCAGCCAAGAGGGTGGAGGGGAGGAGACCCAGTACTTC
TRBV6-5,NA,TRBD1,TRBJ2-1,CASSYSDRGRRNEQFF,TGTGCCAGCAGTTACTCAGACAGGGGGCGGCGCAATGAGCAGTTCTTC
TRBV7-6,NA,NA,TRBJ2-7,CASSYQGAEQYF,TGTGCCAGCAGTTACCAGGGTGCCGAGCAGTACTTC
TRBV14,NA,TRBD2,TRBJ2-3,CASSQDQASGGDTQYF,TGTGCCAGCAGCCAAGATCAGGCTAGCGGGGGAGATACGCAGTATTTT
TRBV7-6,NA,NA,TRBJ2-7,CASSLASGNGIYEQYF,TGTGCCAGCAGCTTAGCGTCAGGGAACGGAATCTACGAGCAGTACTTC
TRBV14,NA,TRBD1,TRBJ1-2,CASSQATWIGGARDGYTF,TGTGCCAGCAGCCAAGCGACATGGATAGGGGGCGCAAGAGATGGCTACACCTTC